The clone carrying this T cell receptor beta chain was observed a handful of times. No antigen is known for it. The CDR3 sequence is 15 residues long. Germline assignment: CDR1 SEHNR and CDR2 FQNEAQ (reference sequence). The V and J ends lost 5 bases and 3 bases respectively, with 16 bases between them. The data were taken from a study of T cell repertoires in cytomegalovirus infection. Turning to the study itself: Signatures in public TCR beta sequences pointed to both CMV infection and matching HLA type.

Study-level findings and limits: HLA-C-restricted CMV-specific TCR beta clonotypes prevailed in the ex vivo response. The study identified carriers of CMV plus the relevant HLA from cumulative public TCR beta family frequency.

MiXCR, applied by TCRdb to the reads, yields one record per CDR3 protein. The table lists 630,000 or so distinct CDR3 sequences, 24% of them singletons, with approximately 8.2% in the top ten. Specimen: CD8+ T cells from PBMCs. The source of this sequence is a human donor in good health (CMV status not recorded). Some clones in this sample may be carry-over from other donors' samples. The J gene is TRBJ1-2, the V gene TRBV7-9; weak D call: TRBD1 (6 bases). The CDR3 coding sequence is TGTGCCAGCAGCCCCCCCCAGGGACACCACTATGGCTACACCTTC. Its protein is CASSPPQGHHYGYTF.